This T cell receptor (beta chain) was identified during a study of T cell repertoires in cytomegalovirus infection. Background on the study: Public TCR beta signatures marked donors with CMV infection and the matching HLA.

From the reads, TCRdb called clonotypes with MiXCR, one entry per CDR3 protein. The data hold some 920,000 distinct CDR3 sequences, with 25% to 40% observed a single time. Turning to this clonotype: Its antigen is not known.

The CDR3 is 19 residues long. Germline-derived CDR1 and CDR2 are SGHTA and FQGNSA. Germline trimming cut 2 bases from V and 1 base from J; bases unmatched to any gene: 14. The TCR was taken from a human donor in good health (CMV status not recorded). Some clones in this sample may be carry-over from other donors' samples. The sample here was cultured CD8+ T cells from PBMCs, taken from culture after CMV antigen stimulation. This chain links TRBV7-2 with TRBJ1-2; TRBD1 agrees at 9 bases. The CDR3 DNA reads as TGTGCCAGCAGCTTATATATAGGGAAACAGGGGGCCTATAACTATGGCTACACCTTC. It translates to CASSLYIGKQGAYNYGYTF.